What follows are 27 T cell receptor beta chains derived from one specimen sequenced in a study of T cells in Graves' hyperthyroidism and ophthalmopathy. Amplification of TCR beta CDR3 regions was performed using RNA transcripts as template. Researchers ran a first-round RT-PCR on the TCR CDR3 using the HTBI primer set. TCRdb re-derived calls from the multiplex PCR reads in MiXCR, one entry per CDR3 protein. Of around 690,000 distinct CDR3 sequences listed, 15% to 20% are singletons. Sample: blood. The receptors come from a man aged 50-60 years with Graves' hyperthyroidism.

The sample holds a few counts of this clonotype. The chain joins TRBV2 to TRBJ1-5; D may be TRBD1 (6 bases). The germline V gene encodes CDR1 SNHLY and CDR2 FYNNEI. V was shortened by 9 bases and J by 4 bases, with 13 bases between the two germline ends. The CDR3 is 13 amino acids. CDR3 residues: CASGQSKNQPQHF. CDR3 bases: TGTGCCAGTGGACAGAGCAAAAATCAGCCCCAGCATTTT.

The table lists this clonotype with many counts. J is TRBJ1-6 and V is TRBV11-2, with unresolved D. Between the trimmed V and J ends, which lost 0 bases and 10 bases, there was a span of 7 bases. Germline CDR1 and CDR2: SGHAT and FQNNGV. The CDR3 runs 13 residues. The CDR3 bases are TGTGCCAGCAGCTTAGACTTCAAGTCACCCCTCCACTTT. This encodes CASSLDFKSPLHF.

The V call is TRBV7-2, the J call TRBJ1-1; 9 bases line up with TRBD1. Losses at the gene ends were 6 bases for V and 5 bases for J; bases not matched to a gene: 4. There are 13 residues in the CDR3. Germline loops: CDR1 SGHTA, CDR2 FQGNSA. CDR3 in DNA: TGTGCCAGCAGACAGGGGGCTGGTACTGAAGCTTTCTTT. Its protein is CASRQGAGTEAFF.

This clonotype was counted at least ten times. The chain combines TRBV12-3 or TRBV12-4 with TRBJ2-5, with 8 positions matching TRBD2. The CDR3 consists of 18 residues. V was clipped by 0 bases and J by 1 base; unmatched bases: 10. In DNA, the CDR3 is TGTGCCAGCAGTTTAGCGTACTCGCGGGGGGATTTCCAAGAGACCCAGTACTTC. Protein sequence: CASSLAYSRGDFQETQYF.

This clonotype was counted many times. This chain connects TRBV27 to TRBJ2-7; tentatively, D is TRBD2 (5 bases). Germline-derived CDR1 and CDR2 are MNHEY and SMNVEV (reference sequence). This CDR3 contains 15 residues. With 6 bases removed from V and 4 bases from J, the gap between germline ends came to 19 bases. The CDR3 DNA is TGTGCCAGCAGCCTCTGGTGGGAGAATGGGTACGAGCAGTACTTC. Translating gives CASSLWWENGYEQYF.

This clonotype showed up just a few times. This chain joins TRBV5-6 and TRBJ1-2, with D maybe TRBD1 (5 bases). Germline V gives CDR1 SGHDT, CDR2 YYEEEE. The V end was cut by 0 bases, the J end by 5 bases, with 8 bases between. CDR3 size: 13 residues. CDR3: CASSLEGIYGYTF. The CDR3 nucleotides read TGTGCCAGCAGCTTGGAGGGGATTTATGGCTACACCTTC.

V is TRBV20-1 and J is TRBJ2-7; D may be TRBD2 (6 bases). Per the germline V gene, CDR1 is DFQATT and CDR2 is SNEGSKA (reference sequence). The CDR3 extends over 13 amino acids. V was cut by 5 bases and J by 0 bases, with 11 bases left in between. CDR3 region: CSAYSGLSYEQYF. The DNA for the CDR3 is TGCAGTGCTTATAGCGGACTCTCCTACGAGCAGTACTTC.

This clonotype has just a few counts. This chain uses TRBV6-1 with TRBJ2-2; TRBD1 agrees at 8 bases. Unmatched junction bases numbered 4, after V lost 4 bases and J lost 0 bases. The germline V gene has CDR1 MNHNS and CDR2 SASEGT. CDR3 length: 16 amino acids. As DNA, the CDR3 is TGTGCCAGCAGTGCCCGGACAGGGACGAACACCGGGGAGCTGTTTTTT. It translates to CASSARTGTNTGELFF.

This clonotype has just a few counts. V usage is TRBV28 and J usage is TRBJ2-7, with a possible D match to TRBD1 (6 bases). Germline V lookup: CDR1 MDHEN, CDR2 SYDVKM. This CDR3 region has 15 residues. V lost 5 bases and J 5 bases, leaving 19 bases between the germline ends. DNA of the CDR3: TGTGCCAGCAGTCTCACGAGGGGGTTGTCCCACGAGCAGTACTTC. This codes for CASSLTRGLSHEQYF.

This clonotype appeared many times. This CDR3 is CASSSPGTGLNEQYF. The CDR3, as DNA: TGTGCCAGCAGCTCTCCCGGGACAGGGTTGAACGAGCAGTACTTC. The rearrangement uses TRBV7-9 and TRBJ2-7, with 9 bases fitting TRBD1. CDR3 length: 15 amino acids. Germline lookup yields CDR1 SEHNR and CDR2 FQNEAQ (reference sequence). The ends lost 4 bases at V and 5 bases at J; junction bases unmatched: 9.

This clonotype has ten or more counts. The rearrangement joins TRBV28 to TRBJ2-3; D ambiguous. Trimming left V 3 bases short and J 2 bases short, with 3 bases between. CDR1 is MDHEN, CDR2 SYDVKM, per germline. CDR3 length equals 12 residues. CDR3 region: CASSFATDTQYF. The CDR3 region has the DNA TGTGCCAGCAGTTTCGCCACAGATACGCAGTATTTT.

A remark on this clonotype: A much larger clone sits a single nucleotide away, making a read error possible. The J gene is TRBJ1-1, the V gene TRBV28, with TRBD1 as a possible D gene (6 bases). V dropped 7 bases and J dropped 2 bases, with 14 bases sitting between them. Germline V lookup: CDR1 MDHEN, CDR2 SYDVKM. The CDR3 runs 14 residues. The CDR3 spells CASIGQCRNTEAFF. The CDR3 DNA follows: TGTGCCAGCATTGGACAGTGTCGAAACACTGAAGCTTTCTTT.

The V call is TRBV30, the J call TRBJ2-1; D remains ambiguous. Trimming removed 1 base at V and 5 bases at J, with 15 bases between. The CDR3 has 15 residues. CDR1 GTSNPN and CDR2 SVGIG come from the germline V gene (reference sequence). CDR3 sequence reads: CAWSASGVRNNEQFF. CDR3 nucleotides: TGTGCCTGGAGTGCCAGTGGTGTCAGGAACAATGAGCAGTTCTTC.

This clonotype was observed many times. This chain uses TRBV24-1 with TRBJ1-5, with 9 nucleotides matching TRBD1. Germline CDR1 reads KGHDR; CDR2 reads SFDVKD. V shed 4 bases, J shed 9 bases, and the junction held 9 bases outside the gene matches. CDR3 size: 15 residues. The CDR3 here is CATSDSQGASGPQHF. In DNA, the CDR3 is TGTGCCACCAGTGACTCACAGGGGGCGAGCGGGCCCCAGCATTTT.

This clonotype was seen a few times. The chain uses TRBV18 and TRBJ2-1, with TRBD1 matching over 9 bases. This CDR3 region has 15 residues. V gave up 6 bases and J gave up 5 bases; unmatched junction bases: 8. Germline values: CDR1 KGHSH, CDR2 LQKENI. The CDR3 loop reads CASSDNRGQDNEQFF. As DNA, the CDR3 is TGTGCCAGCTCGGATAACAGGGGGCAAGACAATGAGCAGTTCTTC.

This clonotype occurred many times. The chain joins TRBV15 to TRBJ1-2, with no clear D. Germline loops: CDR1 LNHNV, CDR2 YYDKDF (reference sequence). The V end was cut by 4 bases, the J end by 0 bases, with 9 bases between. The CDR3 covers 14 residues. The CDR3 DNA reads as TGTGCCACCAGCATAGGGTTTACTAACTATGGCTACACCTTC. Translated: CATSIGFTNYGYTF. Looking up the rest from reference TRBV15 and TRBJ1-2 gives the full variable domain: DAMVIQNPRYQVTQFGKPVTLSCSQTLNHNVMYWYQQKSSQAPKLLFHYYDKDFNNEADTPDNFQSRRPNTSFCFLDIRSPGLGDTAMYLCATSIGFTNYGYTFGSGTRLTVV.

The chain couples TRBV28 to TRBJ1-5; no firm D call. CDR3 size: 11 residues. V was cut by 5 bases and J by 11 bases, with 10 bases left in between. Per the germline V gene, CDR1 is MDHEN and CDR2 is SYDVKM. The CDR3 spells CASSQWSTQHF. CDR3 sequence (DNA): TGTGCCAGCAGTCAATGGTCTACCCAGCATTTT. Complete variable domain (other parts from reference TRBV28 and TRBJ1-5): DVKVTQSSRYLVKRTGEKVFLECVQDMDHENMFWYRQDPGLGLRLIYFSYDVKMKEKGDIPEGYSVSREKKERFSLILESASTNQTSMYLCASSQWSTQHFGDGTRLSIL.

The CDR3 here is CASSLEVSGEQFF. CDR3 in DNA: TGTGCCAGCAGCTTAGAGGTCTCCGGTGAGCAGTTCTTC. This chain joins TRBV11-3 and TRBJ2-1; D remains unclear. The ends were cut back, 0 bases at V and 9 bases at J, with 9 bases in the middle. CDR1 and CDR2 (germline): SGHNT, YENEEA. The CDR3 runs 13 residues.

This clonotype was detected many times. V usage is TRBV27 and J usage is TRBJ2-1, with 12 bases fitting TRBD2. V shed 3 bases and J 4 bases; nucleotides not matched to a gene: 4. CDR3 size: 16 residues. In germline, CDR1 is MNHEY, CDR2 SMNVEV (reference sequence). The CDR3 loop is CASSFHTSGRYNEQFF. CDR3 DNA sequence: TGTGCCAGCAGTTTCCACACTAGCGGGAGGTACAATGAGCAGTTCTTC.

This clonotype was found many times. The CDR3 sequence is CASSLILGQGASGNSYEQYF. The CDR3 DNA reads TGTGCCAGCAGCTTAATTCTGGGACAGGGGGCCAGCGGGAACTCCTACGAGCAGTACTTC. The chain combines TRBV11-2 with TRBJ2-7; 12 bases are shared with TRBD1. The CDR3 contains 20 residues. Germline V CDR1 and CDR2: SGHAT, FQNNGV. With V trimmed by 2 bases and J by 0 bases, 14 bases remained unmatched.

The rearrangement links TRBV10-3 to TRBJ2-7; 9 bases line up with TRBD2. V dropped 4 bases and J dropped 6; count of bases not matched to a gene: 7. Germline V gene lookup returns CDR1 ENHRY and CDR2 SYGVKD. CDR3 length equals 14 residues. CDR3 DNA sequence: TGTGCCATCAGTGGGGCGGGAGGGCGAAGCGAGCAGTACTTC. Amino acids: CAISGAGGRSEQYF.

This clonotype was found many times. The gene calls are TRBV6-1 and TRBJ1-2; 11 nucleotides match TRBD1. There are 15 residues in the CDR3. Germline assignment: CDR1 MNHNS and CDR2 SASEGT. Trimming cost V 5 bases and J 4 bases; bases outside gene matches: 6. CDR3 in amino acids: CASSSRDRGSYGYTF. CDR3 DNA: TGTGCCAGCAGTTCCCGGGACAGGGGGAGCTATGGCTACACCTTC.

The chain's CDR3 is CASSESGLGTDTQYF. As DNA, the CDR3 is TGTGCCAGCAGTGAGAGCGGCCTTGGTACAGATACGCAGTATTTT. This chain connects TRBV9 to TRBJ2-3, with a weak D call TRBD2 (5 bases). The CDR3 runs to 15 residues. Trimming removed 5 bases at V and 3 bases at J, with 16 bases between. CDR1 is SGDLS and CDR2 is YYNGEE in the germline V gene.

This clonotype has at least ten counts. The chain uses TRBV6-2 or TRBV6-3 and TRBJ2-7, with 12 bases that match TRBD2. CDR3 length: 16 residues. Germline V gene data show CDR1 as MNHEY and CDR2 as SVGEGT. Trimming removed 0 bases from V and 1 base from J; junction bases left unmatched: 1. CDR3: CASSYSTSGRSYEQYF. In DNA form, the CDR3 reads TGTGCCAGCAGTTACTCGACTAGCGGGAGATCCTACGAGCAGTACTTC.

On this clonotype: This may arise from a read error, as a much more abundant clone is one base away. The V gene is TRBV5-1, the J gene TRBJ2-7, with TRBD2 matching 8 bases. The V and J ends lost 0 bases and 6 bases, in that order; junction bases with no gene match: 11. Germline CDR1 is SGHRS and CDR2 is YFSETQ. This CDR3 region has 16 residues. This CDR3 is CASSLAAIAGISEQYF. In DNA form, the CDR3 reads TGCGCCAGCAGCTTGGCGGCGATAGCGGGAATCTCCGAGCAGTACTTC.

This clonotype has more than one count but fewer than ten. The chain uses TRBV6-1 and TRBJ1-3; D is uncertain. With 6 bases removed from V and 0 bases from J, the gap between germline ends came to 9 bases. Germline V lookup: CDR1 MNHNS, CDR2 SASEGT. This CDR3 spans 14 amino acids. The CDR3: CASRIGYSGNTIYF. CDR3 sequence (DNA): TGTGCCAGCAGAATCGGCTACTCTGGAAACACCATATATTTT.

This clonotype was seen a few times. V gene TRBV15 combines with J gene TRBJ1-6, with D unresolved. Germline CDR1 is LNHNV and CDR2 is YYDKDF (reference sequence). The CDR3 runs to 13 residues. The V end lost 0 bases, the J end lost 8 bases, and 5 bases lay between the germline ends. CDR3 sequence reads: CATSRDMDSPLHF. CDR3 in DNA: TGTGCCACCAGCAGAGATATGGATTCACCCCTCCACTTT.